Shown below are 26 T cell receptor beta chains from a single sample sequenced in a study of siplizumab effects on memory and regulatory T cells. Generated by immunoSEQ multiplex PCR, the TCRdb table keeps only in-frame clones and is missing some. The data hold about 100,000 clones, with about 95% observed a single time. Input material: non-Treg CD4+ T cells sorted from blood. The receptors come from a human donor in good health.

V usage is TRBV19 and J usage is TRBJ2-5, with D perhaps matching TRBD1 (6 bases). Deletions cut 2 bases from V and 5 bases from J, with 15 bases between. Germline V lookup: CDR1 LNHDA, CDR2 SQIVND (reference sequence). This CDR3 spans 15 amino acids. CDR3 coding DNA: TGTGCCAGTAGTATAAGGGCAGGGGATCGGGAGACCCAGTACTTC. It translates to CASSIRAGDRETQYF.

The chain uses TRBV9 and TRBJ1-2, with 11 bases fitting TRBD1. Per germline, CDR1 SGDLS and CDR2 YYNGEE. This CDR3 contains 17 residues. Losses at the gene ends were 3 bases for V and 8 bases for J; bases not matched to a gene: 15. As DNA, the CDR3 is TGTGCCAGCAGCGCCCATCCCATGGGACAGGGGGAGGGCGGCTACACCTTC. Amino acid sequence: CASSAHPMGQGEGGYTF. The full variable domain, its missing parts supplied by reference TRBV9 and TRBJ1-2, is DSGVTQTPKHLITATGQRVTLRCSPRSGDLSVYWYQQSLDQGLQFLIQYYNGEERAKGNILERFSAQQFPDLHSELNLSSLELGDSALYFCASSAHPMGQGEGGYTFGSGTRLTVV.

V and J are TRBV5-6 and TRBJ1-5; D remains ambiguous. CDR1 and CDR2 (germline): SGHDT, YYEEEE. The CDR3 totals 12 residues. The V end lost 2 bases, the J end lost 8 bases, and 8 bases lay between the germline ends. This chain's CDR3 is CASSFEGEPQHF. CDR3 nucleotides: TGTGCCAGCAGCTTCGAGGGAGAGCCCCAGCATTTT.

CDR3 nucleotide sequence: TGCGCCAGCAGCCGTACGACAGGGAACGCCTACAATGAGCAGTTCTTC. Protein product: CASSRTTGNAYNEQFF. The chain combines TRBV4-1 with TRBJ2-1, with 7 bases fitting TRBD1. The junction had 8 bases not matched to a gene; V was cut back by 4 bases and J by 2 bases. Per germline, CDR1 MGHRA and CDR2 YSYEKL. This CDR3 contains 16 residues.

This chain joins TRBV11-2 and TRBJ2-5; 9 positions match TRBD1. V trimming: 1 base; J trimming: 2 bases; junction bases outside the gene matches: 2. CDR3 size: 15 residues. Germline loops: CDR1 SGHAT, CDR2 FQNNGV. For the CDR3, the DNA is TGTGCCAGCAGCTTAGGAGACAGGGGGCAAGAGACCCAGTACTTC. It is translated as CASSLGDRGQETQYF. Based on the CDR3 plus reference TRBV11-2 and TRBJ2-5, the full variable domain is EAGVAQSPRYKIIEKRQSVAFWCNPISGHATLYWYQQILGQGPKLLIQFQNNGVVDDSQLPKDRFSAERLKGVDSTLKIQPAKLEDSAVYLCASSLGDRGQETQYFGPGTRLLVL.

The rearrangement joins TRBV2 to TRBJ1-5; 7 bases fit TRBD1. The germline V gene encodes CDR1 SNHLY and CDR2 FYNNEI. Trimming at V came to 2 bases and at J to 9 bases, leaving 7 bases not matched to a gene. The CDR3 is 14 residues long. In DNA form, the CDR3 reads TGTGCCAGCAGTGAAAGGTCAGGGGGGCGGCCCCAGCATTTT. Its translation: CASSERSGGRPQHF.

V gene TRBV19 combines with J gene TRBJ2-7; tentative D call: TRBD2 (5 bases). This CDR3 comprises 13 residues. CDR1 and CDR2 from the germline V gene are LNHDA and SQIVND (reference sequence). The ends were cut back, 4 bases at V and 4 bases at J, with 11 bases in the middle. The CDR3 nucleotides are TGTGCCAGTAGTACAAGCGGCGGTTACGAGCAGTACTTC. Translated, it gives CASSTSGGYEQYF.

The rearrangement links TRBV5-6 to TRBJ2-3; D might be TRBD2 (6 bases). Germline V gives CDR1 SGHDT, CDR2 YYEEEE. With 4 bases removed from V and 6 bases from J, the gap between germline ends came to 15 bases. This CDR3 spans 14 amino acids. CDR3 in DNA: TGTGCCAGCAGCACAACCAGGGAGGCGGATACGCAGTATTTT. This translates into CASSTTREADTQYF.

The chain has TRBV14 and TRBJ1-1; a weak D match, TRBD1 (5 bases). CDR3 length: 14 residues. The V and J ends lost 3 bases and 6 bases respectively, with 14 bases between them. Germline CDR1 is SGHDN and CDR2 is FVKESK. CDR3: CASSQSDRSAEAFF. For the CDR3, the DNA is TGTGCCAGCAGCCAGTCCGACAGATCGGCTGAAGCTTTCTTT.

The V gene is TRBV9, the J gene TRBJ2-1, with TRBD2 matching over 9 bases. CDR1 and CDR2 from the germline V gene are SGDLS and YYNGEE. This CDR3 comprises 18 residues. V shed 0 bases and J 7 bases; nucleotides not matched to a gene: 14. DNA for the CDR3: TGTGCCAGCAGCGTAGTGGCTAGCGGGATGAATGGTAGGAATGAGCAGTTCTTC. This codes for CASSVVASGMNGRNEQFF.

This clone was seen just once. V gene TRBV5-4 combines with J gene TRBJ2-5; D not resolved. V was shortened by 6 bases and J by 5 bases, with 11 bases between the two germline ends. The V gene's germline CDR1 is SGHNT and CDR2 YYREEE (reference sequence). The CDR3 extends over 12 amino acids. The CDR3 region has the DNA TGTGCCAGCAACCGGGCCCAGGAGACCCAGTACTTC. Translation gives CASNRAQETQYF.

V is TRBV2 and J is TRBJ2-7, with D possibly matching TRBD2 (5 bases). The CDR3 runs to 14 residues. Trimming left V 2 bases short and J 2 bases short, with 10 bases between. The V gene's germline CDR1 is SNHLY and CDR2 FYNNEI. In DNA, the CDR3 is TGTGCCAGCAGTGAACTCTTGGGAGCCTACGAGCAGTACTTC. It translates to CASSELLGAYEQYF.

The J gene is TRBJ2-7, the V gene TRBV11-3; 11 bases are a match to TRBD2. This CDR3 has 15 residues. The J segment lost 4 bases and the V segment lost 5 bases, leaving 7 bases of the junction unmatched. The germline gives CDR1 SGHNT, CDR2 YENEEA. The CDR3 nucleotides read TGTGCCAGCAGCCCCGGGACTAGCGGCGATTACGAGCAGTACTTC. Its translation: CASSPGTSGDYEQYF.

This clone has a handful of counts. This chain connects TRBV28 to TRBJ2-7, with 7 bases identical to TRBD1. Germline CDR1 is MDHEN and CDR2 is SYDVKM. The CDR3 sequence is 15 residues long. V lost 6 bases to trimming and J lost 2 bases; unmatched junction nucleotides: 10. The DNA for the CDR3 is TGTGCCAGCAGATCTATCCGACAGGGCACCTACGAGCAGTACTTC. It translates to CASRSIRQGTYEQYF.

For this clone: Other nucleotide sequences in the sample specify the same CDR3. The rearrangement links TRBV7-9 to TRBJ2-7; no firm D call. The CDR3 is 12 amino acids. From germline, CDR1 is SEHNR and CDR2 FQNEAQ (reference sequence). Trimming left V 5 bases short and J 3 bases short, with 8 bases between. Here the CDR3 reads CASSPGGYEQYF. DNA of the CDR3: TGTGCCAGCAGCCCAGGTGGCTACGAGCAGTACTTC.

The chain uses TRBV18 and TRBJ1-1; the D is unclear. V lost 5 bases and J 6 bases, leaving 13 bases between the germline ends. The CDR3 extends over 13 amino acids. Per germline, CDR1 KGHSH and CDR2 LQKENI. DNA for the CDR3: TGTGCCAGCTCATCAAGTGTAACTTCTGAAGCTTTCTTT. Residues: CASSSSVTSEAFF.

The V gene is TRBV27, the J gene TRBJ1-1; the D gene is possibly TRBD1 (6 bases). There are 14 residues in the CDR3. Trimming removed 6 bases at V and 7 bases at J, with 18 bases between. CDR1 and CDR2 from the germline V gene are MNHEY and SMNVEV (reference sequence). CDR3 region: CASRFFDRSGEAFF. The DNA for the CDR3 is TGTGCCAGCAGATTTTTCGACAGGTCCGGTGAAGCTTTCTTT.

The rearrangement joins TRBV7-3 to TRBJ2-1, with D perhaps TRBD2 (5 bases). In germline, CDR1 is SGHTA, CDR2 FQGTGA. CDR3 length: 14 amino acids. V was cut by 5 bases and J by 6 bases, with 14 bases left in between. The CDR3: CASSLGRGSNEQFF. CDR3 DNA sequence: TGTGCCAGCAGCCTCGGACGGGGTAGCAATGAGCAGTTCTTC.

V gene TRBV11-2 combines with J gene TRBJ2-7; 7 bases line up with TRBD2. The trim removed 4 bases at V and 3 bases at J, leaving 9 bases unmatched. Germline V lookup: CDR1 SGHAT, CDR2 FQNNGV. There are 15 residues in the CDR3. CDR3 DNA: TGTGCCAGCAGCTCTTATCGGGAGGACGTCTACGAGCAGTACTTC. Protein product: CASSSYREDVYEQYF. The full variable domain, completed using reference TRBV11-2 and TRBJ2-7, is EAGVAQSPRYKIIEKRQSVAFWCNPISGHATLYWYQQILGQGPKLLIQFQNNGVVDDSQLPKDRFSAERLKGVDSTLKIQPAKLEDSAVYLCASSSYREDVYEQYFGPGTRLTVT.

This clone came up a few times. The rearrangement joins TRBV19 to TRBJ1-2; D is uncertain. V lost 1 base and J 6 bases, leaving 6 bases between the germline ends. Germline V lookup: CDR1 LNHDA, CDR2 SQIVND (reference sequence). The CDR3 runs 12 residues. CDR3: CASSIAGDGYTF. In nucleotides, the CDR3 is TGTGCCAGTAGTATAGCGGGTGATGGCTACACCTTC.

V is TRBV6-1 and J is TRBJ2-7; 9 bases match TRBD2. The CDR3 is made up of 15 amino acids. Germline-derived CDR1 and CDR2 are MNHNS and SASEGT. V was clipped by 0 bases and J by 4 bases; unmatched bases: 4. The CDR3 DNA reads TGTGCCAGCAGTGAAGCTAGCGGGAGTTTTTACGAGCAGTACTTC. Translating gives CASSEASGSFYEQYF.

The CDR3 reads CASSGDRGFTDTQYF. The CDR3 nucleotides read TGTGCCAGCAGTGGGGACAGGGGGTTCACAGATACGCAGTATTTT. The chain employs TRBV25-1 and TRBJ2-3; 11 bases line up with TRBD1. V trimming: 4 bases; J trimming: 2 bases; junction bases outside the gene matches: 2. Germline V gene lookup returns CDR1 MGHDK and CDR2 SYGVNS. The CDR3 is made up of 15 amino acids.

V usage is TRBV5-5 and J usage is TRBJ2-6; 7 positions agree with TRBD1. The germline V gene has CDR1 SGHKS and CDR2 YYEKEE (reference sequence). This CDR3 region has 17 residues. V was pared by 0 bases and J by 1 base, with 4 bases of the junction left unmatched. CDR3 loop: CASSLGQGRSGANVLTF. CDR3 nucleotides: TGTGCCAGCAGCTTGGGACAGGGACGGTCTGGGGCCAACGTCCTGACTTTC.

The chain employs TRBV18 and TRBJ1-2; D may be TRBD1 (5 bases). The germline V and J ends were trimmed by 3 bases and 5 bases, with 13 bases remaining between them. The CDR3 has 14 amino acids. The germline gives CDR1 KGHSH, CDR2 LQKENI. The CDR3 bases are TGTGCCAGCTCACCTTTGGACACCCGATATGGCTACACCTTC. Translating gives CASSPLDTRYGYTF.

The CDR3 is CASSSGRGSYYGYTF. CDR3 sequence (DNA): TGCGCCAGCAGCTCGGGACGAGGATCTTACTATGGCTACACCTTC. The gene calls are TRBV5-1 and TRBJ1-2; D perhaps matches TRBD1 (5 bases). V dropped 3 bases and J dropped 3 bases, with 15 bases sitting between them. CDR1 is SGHRS, CDR2 YFSETQ, per germline. The length of the CDR3 is 15 residues.

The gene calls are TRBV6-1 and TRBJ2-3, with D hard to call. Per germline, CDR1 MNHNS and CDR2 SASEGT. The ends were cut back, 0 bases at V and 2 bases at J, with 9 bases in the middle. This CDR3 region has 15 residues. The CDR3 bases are TGTGCCAGCAGTGAAGCCTGGACCTCCACAGATACGCAGTATTTT. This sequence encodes CASSEAWTSTDTQYF.